The clone carrying this T cell receptor beta chain came up many times. Its antigen is not known. The data originate from a study of T cell repertoires in cytomegalovirus infection. Study-wide background: CMV infection plus the matching HLA type was flagged by public TCR beta signatures.

Study observations and caveats: The cumulative frequency of public TCR beta families distinguished individuals who carried CMV together with the relevant HLA. HLA-C-restricted TCR beta clonotypes specific for CMV led the ex vivo response.

J lost 4 bases, V lost 5 bases, and 7 bases had no gene match. Per germline, CDR1 SQVTM and CDR2 ANQGSEA. This CDR3 has 15 amino acids. TCRdb called the reads again in MiXCR, with one record for every CDR3 protein. The sample includes 130,000 or so distinct CDR3 sequences, 5% to 6.5% of them seen just once. The chain combines TRBV29-1 with TRBJ2-3, with 12 positions matching TRBD2. This clonotype was obtained from a human donor in good health (CMV status not recorded). Some clones in this sample may be carry-over from other donors' samples. Sample: PBMCs. This CDR3 reads CSVQKASGGADTQYF. In nucleotides, the CDR3 is TGCAGCGTTCAAAAGGCTAGCGGGGGGGCAGATACGCAGTATTTT.